The rows below give T cell receptor beta chains drawn from one sample of a study of shared clonotypes between healthy human individuals. Some clones are missing from TCRdb's copy, which holds only in-frame ones; the method was immunoSEQ multiplex PCR. The sample consists of over a million clones, around 78% of them appearing once. What was sequenced was memory CD4+ T cells from PBMCs. These TCRs come from a man aged 18 to 35 in good health. Some clones in this sample may be carry-over from other donors' samples. The CDR3 runs from the conserved cysteine through the conserved F or W. Each record gives: D gene, V gene, clone size, J gene, CDR3 DNA, CDR3 protein. The D gene is left open where the match is weak. Rows give clone size only sometimes, using once, few, many, or a class for an expanded clone.

D gene: TRBD2
V gene: TRBV5-4
clone size: few
J gene: TRBJ2-3
CDR3 DNA: TGTGCCAGCAGCTCGACTAGCGGGAGTTCAGATACGCAGTATTTT
CDR3 protein: CASSSTSGSSDTQYF

D gene: -
V gene: TRBV9
clone size: few
J gene: TRBJ2-7
CDR3 DNA: TGTGCCAGCAGCCGAGAGACAAGTACCTACGAGCAGTACTTC
CDR3 protein: CASSRETSTYEQYF

D gene: -
V gene: TRBV7-3
clone size: -
J gene: TRBJ2-5
CDR3 DNA: TGTGCCAGCAGCCCCAAGGGGGGCCGGGAGACCCAGTACTTC
CDR3 protein: CASSPKGGRETQYF

D gene: TRBD1
V gene: TRBV30
clone size: many
J gene: TRBJ2-7
CDR3 DNA: TGTGCCTATGACAGGGGGCGATTTGGCGAGCAGTACTTC
CDR3 protein: CAYDRGRFGEQYF

D gene: -
V gene: TRBV30
clone size: -
J gene: TRBJ1-5
CDR3 DNA: TGTGCCTGGAGTGTACAGACAGCAAATCAGCCCCAGCATTTT
CDR3 protein: CAWSVQTANQPQHF

D gene: -
V gene: TRBV28
clone size: -
J gene: TRBJ1-5
CDR3 DNA: TGTGCCAGCAGTGTGGGCGGTCAGCCCCAGCATTTT
CDR3 protein: CASSVGGQPQHF

D gene: -
V gene: TRBV5-1
clone size: -
J gene: TRBJ2-7
CDR3 DNA: TGCGCCAGCAGCTCGGGGACTTACGACGAGCAGTACTTC
CDR3 protein: CASSSGTYDEQYF

D gene: -
V gene: TRBV27
clone size: few
J gene: TRBJ2-2
CDR3 DNA: TGTGCCAGCAGTTTCCGGCAGAACACCGGGGAGCTGTTTTTT
CDR3 protein: CASSFRQNTGELFF

D gene: -
V gene: TRBV20-1
clone size: -
J gene: TRBJ1-4
CDR3 DNA: TGCAGTGCTAGTCGGTGGGAAAAACTGTTTTTT
CDR3 protein: CSASRWEKLFF

D gene: TRBD2
V gene: TRBV28
clone size: -
J gene: TRBJ2-7
CDR3 DNA: TGTGCCAGCAGTTTACTACTAGCGTTGAACTCCTACGAGCAGTACTTC
CDR3 protein: CASSLLLALNSYEQYF

D gene: TRBD1
V gene: TRBV7-3
clone size: once
J gene: TRBJ2-7
CDR3 DNA: TGTGCCAGCAGCTTACTCCGGGACAGGGGACCCTACGAGCAGTACTTC
CDR3 protein: CASSLLRDRGPYEQYF

D gene: -
V gene: TRBV5-4
clone size: -
J gene: TRBJ2-4
CDR3 DNA: TGTGCCAGCAGCTCAGGGGGGATGACGGAAAACATTCAGTACTTC
CDR3 protein: CASSSGGMTENIQYF

D gene: -
V gene: TRBV7-9
clone size: -
J gene: TRBJ2-1
CDR3 DNA: TGTGCCAGCAGCTTAGCGGCATCGGTTGAGCAGTTCTTC
CDR3 protein: CASSLAASVEQFF

D gene: -
V gene: TRBV28
clone size: -
J gene: TRBJ2-5
CDR3 DNA: TGTGCCAGCAGCCCCGGGGCCCAGGAGACCCAGTACTTC
CDR3 protein: CASSPGAQETQYF

D gene: -
V gene: TRBV5-4
clone size: once
J gene: TRBJ2-5
CDR3 DNA: TGTGCCAGCAGCTCCCGGGTCGTTCAAGAGACCCAGTACTTC
CDR3 protein: CASSSRVVQETQYF

D gene: TRBD1
V gene: TRBV18
clone size: few
J gene: TRBJ1-1
CDR3 DNA: TGTGCCAGCTCACCAATCGGACAGGGGACTGAAGCTTTCTTT
CDR3 protein: CASSPIGQGTEAFF

D gene: -
V gene: TRBV7-9
clone size: -
J gene: TRBJ2-7
CDR3 DNA: TGTGCCAGCAGCTTAAGACAGGGACTACCCTACGAGCAGTACTTC
CDR3 protein: CASSLRQGLPYEQYF

D gene: -
V gene: TRBV5-1
clone size: many
J gene: TRBJ2-5
CDR3 DNA: TGCGCCAGCAGCTTGTCAGTTCAAGAGACCCAGTACTTC
CDR3 protein: CASSLSVQETQYF

D gene: TRBD1
V gene: TRBV5-4
clone size: once
J gene: TRBJ2-5
CDR3 DNA: TGTGCCAGCAGCTTGGGTTTAGGGCAGGGGGAAGAGACCCAGTACTTC
CDR3 protein: CASSLGLGQGEETQYF

D gene: -
V gene: TRBV19
clone size: -
J gene: TRBJ1-2
CDR3 DNA: TGTGCCAGTAGTAAGATATCCTCGCAGGCCCCTTTGGGCTACACCTTC
CDR3 protein: CASSKISSQAPLGYTF

D gene: -
V gene: TRBV6-5
clone size: once
J gene: TRBJ1-5
CDR3 DNA: TGTGCCAGCAGTCCGCAGGGTCCGAGCAATCAGCCCCAGCATTTT
CDR3 protein: CASSPQGPSNQPQHF

D gene: TRBD1
V gene: TRBV2
clone size: -
J gene: TRBJ2-1
CDR3 DNA: TGTGCCAGCAGTAGGACAGGGGGTGTTTACAATGAGCAGTTCTTC
CDR3 protein: CASSRTGGVYNEQFF

D gene: TRBD1
V gene: TRBV5-5
clone size: -
J gene: TRBJ1-2
CDR3 DNA: TGTGCCAGCAGCCAACTGGGACAGGGAGACGGCTACACCTTC
CDR3 protein: CASSQLGQGDGYTF

D gene: -
V gene: TRBV6-5
clone size: -
J gene: TRBJ2-1
CDR3 DNA: TGTGCCAGCAGTTACTCGGGATTTACAAAGCAGTTCTTC
CDR3 protein: CASSYSGFTKQFF

D gene: -
V gene: TRBV6-5
clone size: -
J gene: TRBJ1-2
CDR3 DNA: TGTGCCAGCAGAAACATGGGAACGTTCTATGGCTACACCTTC
CDR3 protein: CASRNMGTFYGYTF

D gene: TRBD2
V gene: TRBV29-1
clone size: once
J gene: TRBJ2-5
CDR3 DNA: TGCAGCGTTGAGGGGACTAGCGGGAGAGGAGAGACCCAGTACTTC
CDR3 protein: CSVEGTSGRGETQYF

D gene: -
V gene: TRBV9
clone size: -
J gene: TRBJ1-4
CDR3 DNA: TGTGCCAGCAGCGCCCAGTCACAGGGTTGGGAGGCAACTAATGAAAAACTGTTTTTT
CDR3 protein: CASSAQSQGWEATNEKLFF

D gene: -
V gene: TRBV7-3
clone size: -
J gene: TRBJ2-1
CDR3 DNA: TGTGCCAGCAGCTTAATCCCACTGGTCTACAATGAGCAGTTCTTC
CDR3 protein: CASSLIPLVYNEQFF

D gene: -
V gene: TRBV19
clone size: -
J gene: TRBJ1-5
CDR3 DNA: TGTGCCAGTAGTATTTGGGGTCTCAGCAATCAGCCCCAGCATTTT
CDR3 protein: CASSIWGLSNQPQHF

D gene: TRBD2
V gene: TRBV9
clone size: -
J gene: TRBJ2-4
CDR3 DNA: TGTGCCAGCAGCCCGCGGACTAGCGGGGGAGGGGCCAAAAACATTCAGTACTTC
CDR3 protein: CASSPRTSGGGAKNIQYF

D gene: -
V gene: TRBV6-5
clone size: -
J gene: TRBJ1-5
CDR3 DNA: TGTGCCAGCAGTGAAACGAATTTCAATCAGCCCCAGCATTTT
CDR3 protein: CASSETNFNQPQHF

D gene: TRBD2
V gene: TRBV2
clone size: once
J gene: TRBJ2-1
CDR3 DNA: TGTGCCAGCAGTGTTGGGACTAGCGGGAGGGGTGAGCAGTTCTTC
CDR3 protein: CASSVGTSGRGEQFF

D gene: -
V gene: TRBV18
clone size: -
J gene: TRBJ2-3
CDR3 DNA: TGTGCCAGCTCACCACCGCCAGGGTGGGCCTTAGGGGCGACAGATACGCAGTATTTT
CDR3 protein: CASSPPPGWALGATDTQYF

D gene: -
V gene: TRBV5-1
clone size: once
J gene: TRBJ2-7
CDR3 DNA: TGCGCCAGCAGCGCGGGGGCGATCCCGGCCGAGCAGTACTTC
CDR3 protein: CASSAGAIPAEQYF

D gene: -
V gene: TRBV30
clone size: -
J gene: TRBJ2-7
CDR3 DNA: TGTGCCTGGAGTTATGGAGGTCGGGTGGACGAGCAGTACTTC
CDR3 protein: CAWSYGGRVDEQYF

D gene: TRBD2
V gene: TRBV28
clone size: -
J gene: TRBJ2-7
CDR3 DNA: TGTGCCAGCAGTTCGCCTTCTAGCGGGAGCTGGTACGAGCAGTACTTC
CDR3 protein: CASSSPSSGSWYEQYF

D gene: -
V gene: TRBV29-1
clone size: -
J gene: TRBJ2-1
CDR3 DNA: TGCAGCGTTGAAGATTCAAGGGGGGTAGGGCAGTTCTTC
CDR3 protein: CSVEDSRGVGQFF

D gene: TRBD1
V gene: TRBV5-1
clone size: -
J gene: TRBJ1-1
CDR3 DNA: TGCGCCAGCAGCTTACGGGACAGGGTCACTGAAGCTTTCTTT
CDR3 protein: CASSLRDRVTEAFF

D gene: -
V gene: TRBV6-1
clone size: few
J gene: TRBJ2-2
CDR3 DNA: TGTGCCAGCAGTGTACTAACAGGTCCCGGGGAGCTGTTTTTT
CDR3 protein: CASSVLTGPGELFF

D gene: -
V gene: TRBV28
clone size: -
J gene: TRBJ1-4
CDR3 DNA: TGTGCCAGCGCATTACGGGGACGTAATGAAAAACTGTTTTTT
CDR3 protein: CASALRGRNEKLFF

D gene: -
V gene: TRBV28
clone size: many
J gene: TRBJ2-5
CDR3 DNA: TGTGCCAGCAGTTTTCAACGGATGACAGGCCAGCTGGGGACCCAGTACTTC
CDR3 protein: CASSFQRMTGQLGTQYF

D gene: -
V gene: TRBV5-4
clone size: -
J gene: TRBJ2-3
CDR3 DNA: TGTGCCAGCAGCCAAGAATATCCCCAGTCCGCAGATACGCAGTATTTT
CDR3 protein: CASSQEYPQSADTQYF

D gene: -
V gene: TRBV7-3
clone size: -
J gene: TRBJ1-1
CDR3 DNA: TGTGCCAGCAGCTTAGAACCCAACACTGAAGCTTTCTTT
CDR3 protein: CASSLEPNTEAFF